The 13 T cell receptor beta chains given below trace back to one sample, sequenced in a study of cytomegalovirus exposure and HLA in healthy donors. Primers for the PCR totalled 60 Vbeta and 13 Jbeta. The data were produced by immunoSEQ multiplex PCR, yet TCRdb's version contains in-frame clones alone and is incomplete. The specimen's table records approximately 140,000 clones. Material: PBMCs. These receptors originate from a woman aged 40 to 50 in good health and CMV-seronegative.

J is TRBJ2-5 and V is TRBV9; D gene unclear. The CDR3 spans 15 residues. In germline, CDR1 is SGDLS, CDR2 YYNGEE. Trimming shortened V by 0 bases and J by 1 base, and 10 bases separated the two germline ends. The CDR3 DNA follows: TGTGCCAGCAGCGTAGAGAGCAGGCTCCAAGAGACCCAGTACTTC. It codes for CASSVESRLQETQYF.

The gene calls are TRBV6-1 and TRBJ1-2; the D gene is possibly TRBD1 (6 bases). Germline CDR1 reads MNHNS; CDR2 reads SASEGT. Trimming pared 6 bases from V and 2 bases from J, leaving 10 bases between. CDR3 length: 13 amino acids. As DNA, the CDR3 is TGTGCCAGCAGAGCAGGGGAGAACTATGGCTACACCTTC. This encodes CASRAGENYGYTF.

The chain uses TRBV5-1 and TRBJ2-5; 8 nucleotides match TRBD2. Germline-derived CDR1 and CDR2 are SGHRS and YFSETQ. V gave up 4 bases and J gave up 4 bases; unmatched junction bases: 15. The CDR3 is made up of 17 amino acids. CDR3 loop: CASSPFHLSGVSETQYF. DNA of the CDR3: TGCGCCAGCAGCCCTTTCCACCTTAGCGGGGTTTCAGAGACCCAGTACTTC.

V usage is TRBV27 and J usage is TRBJ1-2; the D gene is possibly TRBD1 (6 bases). Germline V gene sequence: CDR1 MNHEY, CDR2 SMNVEV (reference sequence). This CDR3 is 14 amino acids long. Trimming removed 6 bases from V and 2 bases from J, with 13 bases in between. DNA of the CDR3: TGTGCCAGCAGGCCTGTCGACAGGAACTATGGCTACACCTTC. Protein product: CASRPVDRNYGYTF.

Here the CDR3 reads CASSRGTGGYEQYV. The DNA of the CDR3 is TGTGCCAGCAGCCGGGGGACCGGCGGGTACGAGCAGTACGTC. The chain is built from TRBV6-5 and TRBJ2-7, with D possibly matching TRBD2 (6 bases). Germline V lookup: CDR1 MNHEY, CDR2 SVGAGI. This CDR3 has 14 residues. The V gene lost 6 bases and the J gene lost 4 bases, with 16 bases spanning the gap.

The rearrangement links TRBV7-2 to TRBJ1-6; 7 nucleotides agree with TRBD1. The V and J ends lost 5 bases and 10 bases, in that order; junction bases with no gene match: 8. The length of the CDR3 is 14 residues. Germline V gene lookup returns CDR1 SGHTA and CDR2 FQGNSA. The CDR3 DNA sequence: TGTGCCAGCAGCGCGGGACAGATTCGATCACCCCTCCACTTT. It codes for CASSAGQIRSPLHF.

The CDR3 sequence: CASSWGGNTNEKLFF. The DNA for the CDR3 is TGTGCCAGCAGCTGGGGAGGGAATACTAATGAAAAACTGTTTTTT. The J gene is TRBJ1-4, the V gene TRBV7-6, with D unclear. With 4 bases removed from V and 2 bases from J, the gap between germline ends came to 11 bases. This CDR3 is 15 amino acids long. Germline CDR1 and CDR2: SGHVS and FNYEAQ.

This chain connects TRBV10-3 to TRBJ2-7, with a tentative D call TRBD1 (6 bases). The V end lost 3 bases, the J end lost 4 bases, and 16 bases lay between the germline ends. The germline CDR1 and CDR2 sequences are ENHRY and SYGVKD. CDR3 length: 15 amino acids. This chain's CDR3 is CAISEGGQKKYEQYF. For the CDR3, the DNA is TGTGCCATCAGTGAAGGCGGACAGAAAAAGTACGAGCAGTACTTC.

The rearrangement joins TRBV19 to TRBJ2-5; D ambiguous. The CDR3 sequence is 14 residues long. Germline V gives CDR1 LNHDA, CDR2 SQIVND (reference sequence). The V end was cut by 7 bases, the J end by 0 bases, with 12 bases between. CDR3 sequence (DNA): TGTGCCAGTAACCCCCACACCGACCAAGAGACCCAGTACTTC. Protein sequence: CASNPHTDQETQYF.

The rearrangement joins TRBV4-3 to TRBJ2-3, with TRBD1 matching 8 bases. This CDR3 contains 17 residues. CDR1 is LGHNA, CDR2 YSLEER, per germline. With V trimmed by 0 bases and J by 5 bases, 10 bases remained unmatched. The CDR3 coding sequence is TGCGCCAGCAGCCAAGATCGGACAGGGACTTTTGGAGATACGCAGTATTTT. Translating it yields CASSQDRTGTFGDTQYF.

The J gene is TRBJ2-7, the V gene TRBV9; TRBD1 aligns across 9 bases. Germline V CDR1 and CDR2: SGDLS, YYNGEE. Trimming removed 5 bases from V and 0 bases from J; junction bases left unmatched: 6. The CDR3 contains 15 residues. The CDR3 DNA follows: TGTGCCAGCAGAGTCGGACAGGGGAGCTCCTACGAGCAGTACGTC. Amino acid sequence: CASRVGQGSSYEQYV.

As to this clone: The junction does not match germline at one end; this may be a read error. The sample carries other DNA sequences with the same CDR3. The CDR3 sequence is CASSSGRGNSPLHF. The CDR3 DNA is TGTGCCAGCAGCTCGGGCAGGGGGAATTCACCCCTCCACTTC. The chain uses TRBV5-6 and TRBJ1-6, with TRBD1 matching over 7 bases. CDR3 length: 14 amino acids. In germline, CDR1 is SGHDT, CDR2 YYEEEE.

This chain connects TRBV11-2 to TRBJ1-6; D is unresolved. CDR1 and CDR2 (germline): SGHAT, FQNNGV. This CDR3 has 16 residues. Trimming removed 3 bases from V and 2 bases from J, with 11 bases in between. The CDR3 nucleotides read TGTGCCAGCAGCTTGCGGGGTGGAACCTATAATTCACCCCTCCACTTT. Its protein is CASSLRGGTYNSPLHF.